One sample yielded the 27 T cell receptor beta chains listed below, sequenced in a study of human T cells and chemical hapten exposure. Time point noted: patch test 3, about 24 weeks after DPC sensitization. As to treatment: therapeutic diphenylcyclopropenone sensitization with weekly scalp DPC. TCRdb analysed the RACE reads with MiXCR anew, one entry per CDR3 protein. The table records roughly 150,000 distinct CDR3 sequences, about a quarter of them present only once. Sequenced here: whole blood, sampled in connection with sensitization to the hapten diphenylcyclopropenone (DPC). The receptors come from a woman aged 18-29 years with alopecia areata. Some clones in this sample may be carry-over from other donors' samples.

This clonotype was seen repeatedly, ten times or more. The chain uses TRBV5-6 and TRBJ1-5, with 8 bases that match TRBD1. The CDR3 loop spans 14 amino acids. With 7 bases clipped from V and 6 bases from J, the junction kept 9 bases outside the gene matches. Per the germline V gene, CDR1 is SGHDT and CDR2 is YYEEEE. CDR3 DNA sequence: TGTGCCAGCCACCGGACAGGGAGGGGTCAGCCCCAGCATTTT. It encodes CASHRTGRGQPQHF.

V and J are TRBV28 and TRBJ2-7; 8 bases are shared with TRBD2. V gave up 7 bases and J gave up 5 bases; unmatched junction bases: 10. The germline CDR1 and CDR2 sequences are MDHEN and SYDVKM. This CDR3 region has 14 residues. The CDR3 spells CASTLGGGTHEQYF. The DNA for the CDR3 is TGTGCCAGCACCCTCGGGGGGGGGACCCACGAGCAGTACTTC.

CDR3 in DNA: TGTGCCAGCAGCCTTGTGGGACTCTCGCAGTATTTT. Translation gives CASSLVGLSQYF. The chain links TRBV5-6 to TRBJ2-3, with TRBD2 as a possible D gene (6 bases). Between the trimmed V and J ends, which lost 4 bases and 10 bases, there was a span of 13 bases. Germline V gene lookup returns CDR1 SGHDT and CDR2 YYEEEE. This CDR3 has 12 residues.

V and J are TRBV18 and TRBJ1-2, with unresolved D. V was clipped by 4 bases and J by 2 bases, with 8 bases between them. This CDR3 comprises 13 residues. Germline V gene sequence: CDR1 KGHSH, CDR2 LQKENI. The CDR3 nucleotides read TGTGCCAGCTCACAGCAAGAGAACTATGGCTACACCTTC. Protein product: CASSQQENYGYTF.

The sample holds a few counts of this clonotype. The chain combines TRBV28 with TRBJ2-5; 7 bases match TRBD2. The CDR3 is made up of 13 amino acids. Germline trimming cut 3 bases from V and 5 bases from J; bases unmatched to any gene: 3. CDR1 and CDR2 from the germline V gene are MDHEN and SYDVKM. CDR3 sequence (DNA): TGTGCCAGCAGTTTGGCGGGGGATGAGACCCAGTACTTC. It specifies CASSLAGDETQYF.

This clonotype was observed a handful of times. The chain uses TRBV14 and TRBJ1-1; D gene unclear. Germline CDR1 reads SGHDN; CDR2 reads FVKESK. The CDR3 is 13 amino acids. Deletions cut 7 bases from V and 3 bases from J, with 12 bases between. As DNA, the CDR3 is TGTGCCAGCAAGCCAGACCTGGACACTGAAGCTTTCTTT. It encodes CASKPDLDTEAFF.

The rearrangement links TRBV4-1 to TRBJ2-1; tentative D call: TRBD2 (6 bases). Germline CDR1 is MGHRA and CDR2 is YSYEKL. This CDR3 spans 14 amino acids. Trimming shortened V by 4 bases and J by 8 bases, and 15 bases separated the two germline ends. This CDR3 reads CASSPRLDPHEQFF. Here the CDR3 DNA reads TGCGCCAGCAGCCCTCGACTAGACCCACATGAGCAGTTCTTC.

CDR3 DNA: TGTGCCAGCAGCGTAGGCGGGGGCCCCAATCAGCCCCAGCATTTT. The encoded protein is CASSVGGGPNQPQHF. The rearrangement joins TRBV9 to TRBJ1-5, with D possibly being TRBD1 (6 bases). CDR1 is SGDLS and CDR2 is YYNGEE in the germline V gene. V was clipped by 0 bases and J by 3 bases, with 10 bases between them. This CDR3 is built from 15 residues.

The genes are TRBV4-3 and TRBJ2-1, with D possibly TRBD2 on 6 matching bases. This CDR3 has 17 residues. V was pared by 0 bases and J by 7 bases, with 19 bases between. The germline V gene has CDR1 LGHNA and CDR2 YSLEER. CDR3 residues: CASSQDLRGRLGNEQFF. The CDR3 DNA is TGCGCCAGCAGCCAAGATTTGCGGGGCCGCCTTGGGAATGAGCAGTTCTTC.

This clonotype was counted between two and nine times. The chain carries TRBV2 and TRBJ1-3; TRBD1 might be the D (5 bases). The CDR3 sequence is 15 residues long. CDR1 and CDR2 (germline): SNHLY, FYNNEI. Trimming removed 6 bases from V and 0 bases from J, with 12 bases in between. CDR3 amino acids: CASRNQGSSGNTIYF. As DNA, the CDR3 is TGTGCCAGCAGAAACCAGGGTAGCTCTGGAAACACCATATATTTT.

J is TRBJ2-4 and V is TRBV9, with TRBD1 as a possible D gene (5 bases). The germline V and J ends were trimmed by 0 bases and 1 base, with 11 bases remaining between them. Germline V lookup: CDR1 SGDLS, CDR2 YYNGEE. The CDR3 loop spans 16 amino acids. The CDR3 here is CASSVAAAGAKNIQYF. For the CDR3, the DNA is TGTGCCAGCAGCGTAGCAGCAGCAGGGGCCAAAAACATTCAGTACTTC.

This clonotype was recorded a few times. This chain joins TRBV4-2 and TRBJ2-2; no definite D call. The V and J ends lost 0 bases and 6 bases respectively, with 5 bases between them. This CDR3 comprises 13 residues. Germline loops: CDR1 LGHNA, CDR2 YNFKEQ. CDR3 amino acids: CASSQDRSGELFF. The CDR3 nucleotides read TGTGCCAGCAGCCAAGACAGGTCCGGGGAGCTGTTTTTT.

Here the CDR3 DNA reads TGTGCCACCAGTGATTTGGGCATCGGCGGGCAGTACTTC. It encodes CATSDLGIGGQYF. The V call is TRBV24-1, the J call TRBJ2-7, with no clear D. From germline, CDR1 is KGHDR and CDR2 SFDVKD. The CDR3 is 13 amino acids. With 0 bases removed from V and 9 bases from J, the gap between germline ends came to 11 bases.

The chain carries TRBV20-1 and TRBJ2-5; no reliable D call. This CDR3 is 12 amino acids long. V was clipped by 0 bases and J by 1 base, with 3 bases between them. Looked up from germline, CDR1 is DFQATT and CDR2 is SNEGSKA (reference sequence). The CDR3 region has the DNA TGCAGTGCTAGAGATGTCCAAGAGACCCAGTACTTC. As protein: CSARDVQETQYF.

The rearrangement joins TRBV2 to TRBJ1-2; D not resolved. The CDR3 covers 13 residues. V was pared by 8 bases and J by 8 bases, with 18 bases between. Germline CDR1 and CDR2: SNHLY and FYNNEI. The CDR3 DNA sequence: TGTGCCAGCGGCCGGGAGACCCGCGGGGGCTACACCTTC. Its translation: CASGRETRGGYTF.

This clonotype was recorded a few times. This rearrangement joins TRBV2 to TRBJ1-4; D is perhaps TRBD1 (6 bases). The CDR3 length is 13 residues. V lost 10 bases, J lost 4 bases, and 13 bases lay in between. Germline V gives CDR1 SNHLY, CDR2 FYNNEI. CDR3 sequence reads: CATRRGINEKLFF. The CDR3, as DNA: TGTGCCACCCGTAGGGGGATTAATGAAAAACTGTTTTTT.

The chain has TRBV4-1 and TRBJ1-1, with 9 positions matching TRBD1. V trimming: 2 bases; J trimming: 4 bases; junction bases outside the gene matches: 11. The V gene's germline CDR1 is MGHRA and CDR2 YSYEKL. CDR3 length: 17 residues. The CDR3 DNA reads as TGCGCCAGCAGCCAAACAGGGGGCATCCTTCGAAGCACTGAAGCTTTCTTT. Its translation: CASSQTGGILRSTEAFF.

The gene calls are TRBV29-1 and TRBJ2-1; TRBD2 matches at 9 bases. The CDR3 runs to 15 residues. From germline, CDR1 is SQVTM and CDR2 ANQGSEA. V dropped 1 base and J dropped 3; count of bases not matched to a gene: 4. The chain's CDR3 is CSVEGVAGDYNEQFF. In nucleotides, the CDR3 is TGCAGCGTTGAAGGGGTAGCGGGAGACTACAATGAGCAGTTCTTC.

The CDR3 nucleotides read TGTGCCAGCAGCCAAGGTTTATTTGGGGGGTTAAGTCCGGGACAGATTTACGAGCAGTACTTC. This gives the protein CASSQGLFGGLSPGQIYEQYF. The gene calls are TRBV4-2 and TRBJ2-7; perhaps TRBD1 as D (7 bases). V gave up 1 base and J gave up 4 bases, with 32 bases separating them. CDR1 LGHNA and CDR2 YNFKEQ come from the germline V gene. CDR3 length: 21 amino acids.

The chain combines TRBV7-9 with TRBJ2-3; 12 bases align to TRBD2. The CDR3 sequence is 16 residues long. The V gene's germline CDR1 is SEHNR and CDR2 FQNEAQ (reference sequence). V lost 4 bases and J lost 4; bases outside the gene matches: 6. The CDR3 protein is CASSSTSGGTPDTQYF. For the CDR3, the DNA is TGTGCCAGCAGCTCTACTAGCGGGGGGACCCCAGATACGCAGTATTTT.

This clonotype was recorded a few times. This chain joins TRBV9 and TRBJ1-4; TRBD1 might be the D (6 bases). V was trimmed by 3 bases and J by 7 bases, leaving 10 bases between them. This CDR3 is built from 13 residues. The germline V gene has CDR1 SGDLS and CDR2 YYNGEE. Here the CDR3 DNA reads TGTGCCAGCAGCGAGGGGGTCCGTGAAAAACTGTTTTTT. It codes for CASSEGVREKLFF.

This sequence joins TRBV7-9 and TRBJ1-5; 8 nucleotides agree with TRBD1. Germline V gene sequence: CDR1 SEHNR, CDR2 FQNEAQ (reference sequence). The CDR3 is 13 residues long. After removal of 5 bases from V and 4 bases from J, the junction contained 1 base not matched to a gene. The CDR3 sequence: CASSRTGNQPQHF. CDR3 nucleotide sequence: TGTGCCAGCAGCCGGACAGGGAATCAGCCCCAGCATTTT. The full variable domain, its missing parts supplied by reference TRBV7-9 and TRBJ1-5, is DTGVSQNPRHKITKRGQNVTFRCDPISEHNRLYWYRQTLGQGPEFLTYFQNEAQLEKSRLLSDRFSAERPKGSFSTLEIQRTEQGDSAMYLCASSRTGNQPQHFGDGTRLSIL.

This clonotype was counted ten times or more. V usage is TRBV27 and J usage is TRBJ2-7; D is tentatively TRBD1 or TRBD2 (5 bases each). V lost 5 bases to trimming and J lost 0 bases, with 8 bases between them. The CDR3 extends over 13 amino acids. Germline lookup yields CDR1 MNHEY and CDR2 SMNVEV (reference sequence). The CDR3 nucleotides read TGTGCCAGCAGTAGGGACGTCTCCTACGAGCAGTACTTC. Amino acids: CASSRDVSYEQYF.

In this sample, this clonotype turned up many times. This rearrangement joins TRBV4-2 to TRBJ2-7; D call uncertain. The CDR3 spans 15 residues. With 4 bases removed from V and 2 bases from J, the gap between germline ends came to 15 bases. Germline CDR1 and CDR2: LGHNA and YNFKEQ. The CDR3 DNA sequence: TGTGCCAGCAGCCGCTCCGCCACAGCTACCTACGAGCAGTACTTC. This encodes CASSRSATATYEQYF.

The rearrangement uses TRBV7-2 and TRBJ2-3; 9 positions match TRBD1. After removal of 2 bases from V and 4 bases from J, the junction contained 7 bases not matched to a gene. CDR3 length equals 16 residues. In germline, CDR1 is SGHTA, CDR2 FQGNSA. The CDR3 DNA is TGTGCCAGCAGCTTATTGGGACAGGGTCAGTCAGATACGCAGTATTTT. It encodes CASSLLGQGQSDTQYF.

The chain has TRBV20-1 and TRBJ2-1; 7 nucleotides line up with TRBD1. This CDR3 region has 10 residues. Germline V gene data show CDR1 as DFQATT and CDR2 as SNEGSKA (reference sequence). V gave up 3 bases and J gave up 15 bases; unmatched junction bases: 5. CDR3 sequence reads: CSASGDSPFF. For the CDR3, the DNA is TGCAGTGCTAGTGGGGACAGTCCGTTCTTC.

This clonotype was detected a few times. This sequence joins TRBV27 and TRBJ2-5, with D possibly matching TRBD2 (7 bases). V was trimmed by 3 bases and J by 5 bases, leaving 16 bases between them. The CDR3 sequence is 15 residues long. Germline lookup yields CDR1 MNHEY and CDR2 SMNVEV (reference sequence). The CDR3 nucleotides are TGTGCCAGCAGTTTGTACGCGGGGGCCCGGGAGACCCAGTACTTC. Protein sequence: CASSLYAGARETQYF.